The next 5 T cell receptor beta chains were all read from a single sample in a study of blood T cell repertoires in COVID-19. Sequencing used immunoSEQ multiplex PCR; TCRdb keeps in-frame clones, though not all of them. This table has 150,000 to 200,000 clones, 90% appearing once. The sequencing sample was made of peripheral blood. The receptors were sampled from a man in his 60s with active or convalescent COVID-19.

This chain uses TRBV27 with TRBJ2-7; the D gene is possibly TRBD2 (5 bases). Germline CDR1 is MNHEY and CDR2 is SMNVEV (reference sequence). Deletions cut 5 bases from V and 6 bases from J, with 14 bases between. CDR3 size: 13 residues. CDR3 coding DNA: TGTGCCAGCAGTGTCGGGGATTGGGGCGAGCAGTACTTC. This gives the protein CASSVGDWGEQYF.

The CDR3 region is CAWKKQGTDTQYF. The CDR3 nucleotides read TGTGCCTGGAAGAAACAGGGCACAGATACGCAGTATTTT. The chain carries TRBV30 and TRBJ2-3; tentative D call: TRBD1 (5 bases). CDR3 size: 13 residues. Germline V lookup: CDR1 GTSNPN, CDR2 SVGIG (reference sequence). Trimming removed 4 bases at V and 1 base at J, with 9 bases between. The entire variable domain, with the rest obtained from reference TRBV30 and TRBJ2-3, is as follows: SQTIHQWPATLVQPVGSPLSLECTVEGTSNPNLYWYRQAAGRGLQLLFYSVGIGQISSEVPQNLSASRPQDRQFILSSKKLLLSDSGFYLCAWKKQGTDTQYFGPGTRLTVL.

CDR3 in DNA: TGTGCCAGCAGCTTAATGGCTGTGAACACTGAAGCTTTCTTT. Its protein is CASSLMAVNTEAFF. This chain uses TRBV7-9 with TRBJ1-1; the D is unclear. The CDR3 loop spans 14 amino acids. Between the trimmed V and J ends, which lost 2 bases and 0 bases, there was a span of 7 bases. Germline loops: CDR1 SEHNR, CDR2 FQNEAQ (reference sequence).

V is TRBV5-1 and J is TRBJ1-3; D is perhaps TRBD1 (6 bases). This CDR3 is built from 17 residues. The V gene's germline CDR1 is SGHRS and CDR2 YFSETQ. V was trimmed by 0 bases and J by 0 bases, leaving 13 bases between them. The CDR3 DNA is TGCGCCAGCAGCTTGGATTTTTACAGGGCCTCTGGAAACACCATATATTTT. It is translated as CASSLDFYRASGNTIYF. Together with reference TRBV5-1 and TRBJ1-3, the CDR3 gives the full variable domain: KAGVTQTPRYLIKTRGQQVTLSCSPISGHRSVSWYQQTPGQGLQFLFEYFSETQRNKGNFPGRFSGRQFSNSRSEMNVSTLELGDSALYLCASSLDFYRASGNTIYFGEGSWLTVV.

The chain combines TRBV30 with TRBJ1-2; no reliable D call. Looked up from germline, CDR1 is GTSNPN and CDR2 is SVGIG (reference sequence). V was cut by 2 bases and J by 8 bases, with 15 bases left in between. This CDR3 has 13 amino acids. The CDR3 here is CAWSIAGFRGYTF. DNA of the CDR3: TGTGCCTGGAGTATTGCGGGTTTCCGGGGCTACACCTTC.